The 30 T cell receptor beta chains in this list originate from one sample, sequenced in a study of blood T cells in healthy people across ages. Primers used in a second PCR of roughly 6 to 11 cycles were a sample-barcoded 5' primer and a J-beta primer mix. TCRdb fed the 5' RACE reads into MiXCR, producing one record per CDR3 protein. The sample gives about 600,000 distinct CDR3 sequences, 47% of which show up once; roughly 25% is in the top ten. Sequencing was performed on blood. The receptors were sampled from a man older than 75 in good health.

The genes are TRBV11-1 and TRBJ2-1; 7 nucleotides align to TRBD1. From germline, CDR1 is SGHAT and CDR2 FQDESV (reference sequence). The CDR3 has 14 amino acids. Trimming took 5 bases from V and 7 from J; bases not matched to a gene: 8. In DNA form, the CDR3 reads TGTGCCAGCAGCCTACAACAGGGGTTGAATGAGCAGTTCTTC. It yields the protein CASSLQQGLNEQFF.

Notes on this clonotype: At one end, the junction sequence differs from germline, possibly due to a read error. The rearrangement joins TRBV28 to TRBJ2-3; D gene unclear. The CDR3 extends over 12 amino acids. Germline V gene lookup returns CDR1 MDHEN and CDR2 SYDVKM. The CDR3 is CAGSLPTDTQYF. CDR3 bases: TGTGCCGGCAGTTTACCCACAGATACGCAGTATTTT.

The chain uses TRBV4-1 and TRBJ2-1; 9 bases match TRBD2. The CDR3 has 16 amino acids. V shed 0 bases and J 4 bases; nucleotides not matched to a gene: 4. CDR1 and CDR2 (germline): MGHRA, YSYEKL. The CDR3 protein is CASSQDTTSGYNEQFF. DNA for the CDR3: TGCGCCAGCAGCCAAGACACGACTAGCGGTTACAATGAGCAGTTCTTC.

The V and J genes are TRBV20-1 and TRBJ2-1; possible D gene TRBD2, 5 bases. There are 10 residues in the CDR3. CDR1 is DFQATT and CDR2 is SNEGSKA in the germline V gene (reference sequence). The DNA of the CDR3 is TGCAGCCCGAGGGCGGATGAGCAGTTCTTC. Protein product: CSPRADEQFF.

This clonotype was seen only a few times. This chain links TRBV6-2 or TRBV6-3 with TRBJ2-5; 7 bases agree with TRBD2. CDR1 is MNHEY and CDR2 is SVGEGT in the germline V gene. The trim removed 0 bases at V and 5 bases at J, leaving 9 bases unmatched. There are 16 residues in the CDR3. CDR3 coding DNA: TGTGCCAGCAGTTACTCGAAGACTAGCTCTATTGAGACCCAGTACTTC. Protein: CASSYSKTSSIETQYF.

The gene calls are TRBV11-2 and TRBJ2-1, with 11 bases matching TRBD2. Germline assignment: CDR1 SGHAT and CDR2 FQNNGV. This CDR3 contains 15 residues. V lost 3 bases, J lost 9 bases, and 7 bases stayed unmatched. DNA of the CDR3: TGTGCCAGCAGCTTTACTAGCGGGAGACAGGCTGAGCAGTTCTTC. Translation gives CASSFTSGRQAEQFF.

This clonotype was observed at least ten times. The chain recombines TRBV6-6 with TRBJ2-5; 12 nucleotides match TRBD2. The V segment lost 6 bases and the J segment 2 bases; nucleotides outside the gene matches: 4. The CDR3 contains 15 residues. Germline V CDR1 and CDR2: MNHNY, SVGAGI (reference sequence). DNA of the CDR3: TGTGCCAGCAGACGACTAGCGGGGGTGCAAGAGACCCAGTACTTC. Residues: CASRRLAGVQETQYF.

There are a few counts of this clonotype. The chain couples TRBV7-9 to TRBJ2-4, with D tentatively TRBD2 (6 bases). Germline V gene data show CDR1 as SEHNR and CDR2 as FQNEAQ (reference sequence). The V end lost 5 bases, the J end lost 13 bases, and 15 bases lay between the germline ends. This CDR3 contains 12 residues. CDR3 nucleotides: TGTGCCAGCAGCCGCCCCCCGGGGGAGCAGTACTTC. This translates into CASSRPPGEQYF.

The rearrangement joins TRBV12-3 or TRBV12-4 to TRBJ1-2; the match to TRBD1 covers 10 bases. The CDR3 contains 15 residues. Trimming cost V 1 base and J 7 bases; bases outside gene matches: 6. DNA for the CDR3: TGTGCCAGCAGTTTAGGACAGGGGGCGCTTAGTGGCTACACCTTC. This sequence encodes CASSLGQGALSGYTF.

Only one count was recorded for this clonotype. Its ends do not fully match the called genes, so a read error is possible. The rearrangement uses TRBV6-5 and TRBJ2-6; D unresolved. CDR1 and CDR2 (germline): MNHEY, SVGAGI. This CDR3 is 16 amino acids long. The CDR3 DNA follows: TGCGCCAGCAGTTACGAGAGGAGTACTGGGGCCAACGTCCTGACTTTC. This codes for CASSYERSTGANVLTF.

This clonotype has more than one count but fewer than ten. This chain links TRBV11-2 with TRBJ2-7, with 11 bases matching TRBD2. V was pared by 7 bases and J by 3 bases, with 5 bases of the junction left unmatched. There are 14 residues in the CDR3. In germline, CDR1 is SGHAT, CDR2 FQNNGV. As DNA, the CDR3 is TGTGCCAGCAACCCAGGACTAGCGGGCTACGAGCAGTACTTC. Protein product: CASNPGLAGYEQYF.

This clonotype showed up just a few times. V usage is TRBV5-1 and J usage is TRBJ1-1, with D perhaps TRBD1 (5 bases). Germline V gives CDR1 SGHRS, CDR2 YFSETQ. Trimming shortened V by 0 bases and J by 3 bases, and 9 bases separated the two germline ends. The CDR3 is made up of 14 amino acids. The CDR3 sequence is CASSLAAGHTEAFF. CDR3 nucleotides: TGCGCCAGCAGCTTGGCTGCAGGGCACACTGAAGCTTTCTTT.

This chain links TRBV25-1 with TRBJ1-2, with 11 bases matching TRBD1. Trimming took 4 bases from V and 10 from J; bases not matched to a gene: 8. There are 14 residues in the CDR3. Per germline, CDR1 MGHDK and CDR2 SYGVNS. CDR3 sequence: CASSARTGGHDYTF. Here the CDR3 DNA reads TGTGCCAGCAGTGCCCGGACAGGGGGCCATGACTACACCTTC.

This chain joins TRBV5-1 and TRBJ1-1; D unresolved. V gave up 4 bases and J gave up 0 bases, with 13 bases separating them. The CDR3 spans 15 residues. The germline V gene encodes CDR1 SGHRS and CDR2 YFSETQ. CDR3 nucleotides: TGCGCCAGCAGCCCGGACGAGGGAGTGAACACTGAAGCTTTCTTT. It translates to CASSPDEGVNTEAFF.

The chain links TRBV4-2 to TRBJ2-5; 10 bases map to TRBD2. The CDR3 is made up of 16 amino acids. J lost 0 bases, V lost 2 bases, and 3 bases had no gene match. Germline CDR1 and CDR2: LGHNA and YNFKEQ. CDR3 sequence (DNA): TGTGCCAGCAGCCAAAATAGCGGGGGGTACCAAGAGACCCAGTACTTC. Translation gives CASSQNSGGYQETQYF.

The chain has TRBV20-1 and TRBJ2-1; 9 bases agree with TRBD2. The last part of the DNA fits TRBJ2-7 better; the J call may be wrong. The CDR3 has 16 amino acids. Per germline, CDR1 DFQATT and CDR2 SNEGSKA (reference sequence). Here the CDR3 reads CSARGVAGVSYNEQYF. The CDR3 coding sequence is TGCAGTGCTAGGGGGGTAGCGGGAGTGTCCTACAATGAGCAGTACTTC.

This clonotype was observed a handful of times. The J gene is TRBJ2-1, the V gene TRBV20-1; D not resolved. CDR1 is DFQATT, CDR2 SNEGSKA, per germline (reference sequence). The CDR3 contains 14 residues. Trimming left V 4 bases short and J 9 bases short, with 19 bases between. The CDR3 DNA reads TGCAGTGCTAACCGAGGCCCCAAGACCGGTGAGCAGTTCTTC. It encodes CSANRGPKTGEQFF.

The table lists this clonotype with a few counts. The chain uses TRBV12-3 or TRBV12-4 and TRBJ2-7; 8 bases agree with TRBD2. The CDR3 has 15 residues. V dropped 5 bases and J dropped 4; count of bases not matched to a gene: 10. CDR3: CASSPVGAGAYEQYF. The CDR3 DNA is TGTGCCAGCAGTCCCGTTGGAGCGGGAGCTTACGAGCAGTACTTC.

The rearrangement joins TRBV30 to TRBJ2-7; no firm D call. From germline, CDR1 is GTSNPN and CDR2 SVGIG (reference sequence). V lost 2 bases to trimming and J lost 6 bases, with 20 bases between them. The CDR3 contains 15 residues. CDR3: CAWSPVSGTVSEQYF. CDR3 in DNA: TGTGCCTGGAGTCCGGTCTCGGGCACCGTCTCCGAGCAGTACTTC.

The V gene is TRBV4-3, the J gene TRBJ1-6; D unclear. Germline V gene sequence: CDR1 LGHNA, CDR2 YSLEER. CDR3 size: 11 residues. Trimming stripped 1 base from V and 10 bases from J, with 2 bases between. The CDR3 is CASSQGSPLHF. The CDR3 DNA reads as TGCGCCAGCAGCCAAGGCTCACCCCTCCACTTT.

The CDR3 loop reads CASSLGGPPGYGYTF. CDR3 in DNA: TGTGCCAGCAGCTTAGGTGGGCCCCCGGGCTATGGCTACACCTTC. This chain connects TRBV7-2 to TRBJ1-2; no clear D gene. Germline CDR1 SGHTA, CDR2 FQGNSA. Trimming left V 1 base short and J 4 bases short, with 13 bases between. The CDR3 totals 15 residues. The full variable domain, its missing parts supplied by reference TRBV7-2 and TRBJ1-2, is GAGVSQSPSNKVTEKGKDVELRCDPISGHTALYWYRQSLGQGLEFLIYFQGNSAPDKSGLPSDRFSAERTGGSVSTLTIQRTQQEDSAVYLCASSLGGPPGYGYTFGSGTRLTVV.

V is TRBV4-3 and J is TRBJ1-2; D uncertain. This CDR3 has 15 residues. Germline V gene data show CDR1 as LGHNA and CDR2 as YSLEER. V was trimmed by 0 bases and J by 0 bases, leaving 8 bases between them. The CDR3 protein is CASSQDTRSNYGYTF. The DNA of the CDR3 is TGCGCCAGCAGCCAAGATACACGTTCTAACTATGGCTACACCTTC.

The gene calls are TRBV5-1 and TRBJ1-2, with TRBD1 matching over 7 bases. The CDR3 covers 15 residues. The junction had 4 bases not matched to a gene; V was cut back by 0 bases and J by 2 bases. Per germline, CDR1 SGHRS and CDR2 YFSETQ. The DNA of the CDR3 is TGCGCCAGCAGCTTGGACGGACAGGCCAACTATGGCTACACCTTC. Its protein is CASSLDGQANYGYTF. Looking up the rest from reference TRBV5-1 and TRBJ1-2 gives the full variable domain: KAGVTQTPRYLIKTRGQQVTLSCSPISGHRSVSWYQQTPGQGLQFLFEYFSETQRNKGNFPGRFSGRQFSNSRSEMNVSTLELGDSALYLCASSLDGQANYGYTFGSGTRLTVV.

This chain links TRBV4-3 with TRBJ2-5; the D gene is possibly TRBD2 (5 bases). With 0 bases removed from V and 4 bases from J, the gap between germline ends came to 6 bases. Per germline, CDR1 LGHNA and CDR2 YSLEER. This CDR3 is 13 amino acids long. CDR3 residues: CASSQDEGETQYF. The CDR3 DNA sequence: TGCGCCAGCAGCCAAGATGAGGGAGAGACCCAGTACTTC.

Worth noting for this clonotype: One end of the junction fails to match germline, which may point to a read error. This sequence joins TRBV5-5 and TRBJ2-3, with D perhaps TRBD2 (6 bases). The V gene's germline CDR1 is SGHKS and CDR2 YYEKEE (reference sequence). CDR3 length: 15 amino acids. The CDR3 is CASSLLVGGTETQYF. The CDR3 DNA follows: TGTGCCAGCAGCTTGTTGGTGGGAGGCACAGAGACGCAGTATTTT.

The chain uses TRBV12-3 or TRBV12-4 and TRBJ2-3, with D maybe TRBD1 (6 bases). V lost 5 bases and J 3 bases, leaving 21 bases between the germline ends. The CDR3 is made up of 17 amino acids. CDR3 sequence reads: CASSPRRGRGFTDTQYF. CDR3 in DNA: TGTGCCAGCAGTCCCCGTCGAGGAAGGGGGTTTACAGATACGCAGTATTTT.

Here the CDR3 DNA reads TGCAGTGCACCCCGTGGACAGGAAGAGACCCAGTACTTC. It yields the protein CSAPRGQEETQYF. V is TRBV20-1 and J is TRBJ2-5; TRBD1 matches 7 bases. Germline loops: CDR1 DFQATT, CDR2 SNEGSKA (reference sequence). The CDR3 length is 13 residues. V gave up 6 bases and J gave up 3 bases; unmatched junction bases: 7.

The chain joins TRBV5-1 to TRBJ2-3; D is ambiguous. Trimming removed 5 bases at V and 2 bases at J, with 9 bases between. Germline loops: CDR1 SGHRS, CDR2 YFSETQ. The CDR3 sequence is 13 residues long. The CDR3: CASSVLNTDTQYF. In DNA form, the CDR3 reads TGCGCCAGCAGTGTTTTAAACACAGATACGCAGTATTTT.

This clonotype was recorded a few times. The J gene is TRBJ2-3, the V gene TRBV12-3 or TRBV12-4; D not resolved. CDR3 length: 16 residues. The ends were cut back, 1 base at V and 2 bases at J, with 13 bases in the middle. The CDR3 DNA reads as TGTGCCAGCAGTTTAGGAAGACATAGTTCCACAGATACGCAGTATTTT. This codes for CASSLGRHSSTDTQYF.

This clonotype has only a few counts. The chain links TRBV20-1 to TRBJ2-3; TRBD1 aligns across 7 bases. Germline CDR1 DFQATT, CDR2 SNEGSKA (reference sequence). The CDR3 is made up of 13 amino acids. After removal of 7 bases from V and 2 bases from J, the junction contained 6 bases not matched to a gene. CDR3 sequence reads: CSGTTGNTDTQYF. The CDR3 region has the DNA TGCAGTGGCACGACAGGGAACACAGATACGCAGTATTTT.